This note documents a single T cell receptor beta chain sequence. Its cognate antigen is unknown. PCR primers comprised 60 Vbeta and 13 Jbeta primers. Repertoires were generated with immunoSEQ multiplex PCR, while TCRdb's copy carries only in-frame clones and drops some. The sample holds tens of thousands of clones, roughly 70% seen once. These data are taken from a study of cytomegalovirus exposure and HLA in healthy donors. Findings and limits, study-wide: A later analysis reportedly identified an Asian-associated ancestry cluster as carrying fewer N-insertions than the roughly 700-donor mean. Looking again later, the authors saw that most CMV-associated TCR beta chains seemed HLA-restricted. Prediction of most subjects' HLA-A and HLA-B alleles by TCR beta sequences was reportedly accurate. There was a cluster of highly shared sequence variants that was likely a sequencing artifact.

The CDR3 length is 18 residues. CDR1 SQVTM and CDR2 ANQGSEA come from the germline V gene. Trimming removed 7 bases from V and 3 bases from J; junction bases left unmatched: 12. The chain links TRBV29-1 to TRBJ2-1; 16 bases line up with TRBD2. The clonotype originates from a man in his 60s in good health and CMV-seropositive. The sample was PBMCs. CDR3 sequence: CSASGGLAGGQVYNEQFF. Written as DNA, the CDR3 is TGCAGCGCGTCTGGGGGACTAGCGGGAGGGCAGGTCTACAATGAGCAGTTCTTC.